The clone carrying this T cell receptor (beta chain) was picked up a small number of times. Antigen unknown. Beta-chain TCR CDR3 regions were amplified from RNA transcripts. The first round was an RT-PCR with HTBI primers, and the second round was a multiplex PCR. TCRdb itself ran the multiplex PCR reads through MiXCR, one entry per CDR3 protein. The data contain 400,000 or so distinct CDR3 sequences, approximately 15% of them singletons. This entry is derived from a study of Graves' ophthalmopathy and Graves' hyperthyroidism. Calling hyperthyroidism stable required that no ophthalmopathy show up within 18 months of follow-up. Newly diagnosed hyperthyroidism donors, aged 18 to 65, duration under 2 months. Out of around 10 ml of fresh peripheral blood, PBMCs were obtained. Findings and limits, study-wide: Appearing in blood as well were most expanded thyroid clonotypes above 0.001 frequency.

J lost 4 bases, V lost 1 base, and 10 bases had no gene match. This CDR3 comprises 17 residues. Germline assignment: CDR1 LGHNA and CDR2 YNFKEQ. The sequence was obtained from a woman aged 18-29 years with stable Graves' hyperthyroidism. Sequencing input: peripheral blood. This chain links TRBV4-2 with TRBJ2-5; 9 positions match TRBD2. CDR3 sequence (DNA): TGTGCCAGCAGCCAAGGGGCGGGGGGGCCGTCTAGAGAGACCCAGTACTTC. Translated, it gives CASSQGAGGPSRETQYF.